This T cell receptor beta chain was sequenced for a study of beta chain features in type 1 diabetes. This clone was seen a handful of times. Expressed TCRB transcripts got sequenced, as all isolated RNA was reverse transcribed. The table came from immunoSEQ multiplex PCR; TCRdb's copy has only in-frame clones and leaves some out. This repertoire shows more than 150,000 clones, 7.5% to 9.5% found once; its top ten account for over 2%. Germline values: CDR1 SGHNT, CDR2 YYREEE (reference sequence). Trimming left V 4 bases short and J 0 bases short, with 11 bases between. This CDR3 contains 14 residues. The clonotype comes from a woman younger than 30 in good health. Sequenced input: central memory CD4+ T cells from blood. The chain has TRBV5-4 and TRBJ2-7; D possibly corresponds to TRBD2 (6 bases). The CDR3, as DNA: TGTGCCAGCAGCAGGGACTTAACCTCCTACGAGCAGTACTTC. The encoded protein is CASSRDLTSYEQYF.